The clone carrying this T cell receptor (beta chain) has a handful of counts. Its antigen is not identified. The ends lost 4 bases at V and 0 bases at J; junction bases unmatched: 10. Germline V CDR1 and CDR2: SGHRS, YFSETQ. The CDR3 has 17 amino acids. MiXCR was run by TCRdb on the 5' RACE reads, yielding one entry per CDR3 protein. The table shows around 35,000 distinct CDR3 sequences, with 7.5% to 8% occurring only once. This sample is drawn from a study of T-cell memory formation after mild COVID-19. Study results and limitations: CD8+ contracting clones occupied EMRA, while CD4+ ones occupied mainly CM and EM. CD4/CD8 balance held among clones contracting day 15 to 85, and later expanders leaned CD4+. In second-wave clones peaking day 37, SARS-CoV-2 specificity remained unconfirmed.

The sequence derives from a man younger than 35 who had mild COVID-19 (a few samples of this study predate the infection). Cell type and time point are not known. The specimen was PBMCs or a T cell subset sorted from them (not recorded which). V is TRBV5-1 and J is TRBJ2-1, with 7 bases fitting TRBD2. The CDR3 coding sequence is TGCGCCAGCAGCGTTACTAGCGCCCCATTCTCCTACAATGAGCAGTTCTTC. Translating it yields CASSVTSAPFSYNEQFF.